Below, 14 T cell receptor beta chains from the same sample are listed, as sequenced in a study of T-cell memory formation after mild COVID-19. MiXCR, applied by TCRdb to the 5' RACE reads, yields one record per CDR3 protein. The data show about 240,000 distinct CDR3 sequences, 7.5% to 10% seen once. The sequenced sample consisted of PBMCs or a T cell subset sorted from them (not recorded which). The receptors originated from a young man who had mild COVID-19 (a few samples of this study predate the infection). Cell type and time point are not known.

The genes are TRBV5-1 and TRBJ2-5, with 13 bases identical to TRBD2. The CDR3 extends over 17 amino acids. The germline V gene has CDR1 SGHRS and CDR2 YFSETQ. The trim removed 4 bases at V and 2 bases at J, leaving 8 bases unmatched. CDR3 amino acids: CASSPGLAGLIQETQYF. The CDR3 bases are TGCGCCAGCAGCCCGGGACTAGCGGGGTTAATTCAAGAGACCCAGTACTTC.

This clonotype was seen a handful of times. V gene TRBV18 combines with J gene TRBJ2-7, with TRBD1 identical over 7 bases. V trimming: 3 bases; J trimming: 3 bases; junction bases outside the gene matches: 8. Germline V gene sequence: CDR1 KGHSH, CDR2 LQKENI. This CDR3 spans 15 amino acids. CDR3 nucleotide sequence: TGTGCCAGCTCACCGGGACAGCGAACTCTCTACGAGCAGTACTTC. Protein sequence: CASSPGQRTLYEQYF.

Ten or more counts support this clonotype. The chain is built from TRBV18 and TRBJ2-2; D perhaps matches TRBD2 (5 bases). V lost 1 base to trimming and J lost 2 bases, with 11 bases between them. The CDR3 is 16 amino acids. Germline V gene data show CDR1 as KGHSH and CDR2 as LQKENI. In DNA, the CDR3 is TGTGCCAGCTCACCACGGGCAGCGGCTAACACCGGGGAGCTGTTTTTT. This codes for CASSPRAAANTGELFF.

The CDR3 DNA is TGTGCCAGCAGCCACCTAGCGGGGGGGCCGGGGGGCACAGATACGCAGTATTTT. Its translation: CASSHLAGGPGGTDTQYF. This sequence joins TRBV3-1 and TRBJ2-3; 12 bases match TRBD2. Losses at the gene ends were 3 bases for V and 1 base for J; bases not matched to a gene: 8. The V gene's germline CDR1 is LGHDT and CDR2 YNNKEL (reference sequence). The CDR3 sequence is 18 residues long.

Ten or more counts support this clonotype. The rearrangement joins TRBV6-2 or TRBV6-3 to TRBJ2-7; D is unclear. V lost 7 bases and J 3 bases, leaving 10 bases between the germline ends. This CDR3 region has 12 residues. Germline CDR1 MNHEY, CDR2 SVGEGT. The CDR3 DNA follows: TGTGCCAGCAAGAGTGGCAGCTACGAGCAGTACGTC. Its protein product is CASKSGSYEQYV.

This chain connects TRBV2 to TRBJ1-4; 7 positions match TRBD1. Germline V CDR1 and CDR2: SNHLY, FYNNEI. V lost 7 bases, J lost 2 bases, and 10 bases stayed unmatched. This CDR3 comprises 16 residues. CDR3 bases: TGTGCCAGCACGACAGGGAGGGTGCGGACTAATGAAAAACTGTTTTTT. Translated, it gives CASTTGRVRTNEKLFF.

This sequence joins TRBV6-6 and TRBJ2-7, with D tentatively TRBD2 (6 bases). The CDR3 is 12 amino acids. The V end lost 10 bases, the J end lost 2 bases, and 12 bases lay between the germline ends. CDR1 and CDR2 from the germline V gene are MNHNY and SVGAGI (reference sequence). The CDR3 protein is CATKRAPYEQYV. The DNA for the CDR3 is TGTGCCACGAAGCGGGCCCCCTACGAGCAGTACGTC.

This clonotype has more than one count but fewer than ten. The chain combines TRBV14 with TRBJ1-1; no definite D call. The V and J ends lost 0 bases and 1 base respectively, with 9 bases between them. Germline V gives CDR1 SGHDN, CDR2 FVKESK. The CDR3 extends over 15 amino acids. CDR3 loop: CASSQDEGSNTEAFF. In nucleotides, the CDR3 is TGTGCCAGCAGCCAAGATGAGGGATCGAACACTGAAGCTTTCTTT.

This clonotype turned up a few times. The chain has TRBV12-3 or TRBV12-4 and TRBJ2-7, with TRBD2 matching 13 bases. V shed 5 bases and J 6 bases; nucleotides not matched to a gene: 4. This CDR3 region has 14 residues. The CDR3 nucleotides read TGTGCCAGCAGTCGGACTAGCGGGGGATCCGAGCAGTACTTC. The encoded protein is CASSRTSGGSEQYF.

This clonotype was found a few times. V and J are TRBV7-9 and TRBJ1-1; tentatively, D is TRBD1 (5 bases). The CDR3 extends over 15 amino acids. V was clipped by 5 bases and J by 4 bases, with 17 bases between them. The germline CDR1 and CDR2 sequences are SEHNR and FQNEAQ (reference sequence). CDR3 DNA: TGTGCCAGCAGCCCCGTACGGGGGGTCGGCACTGAAGCTTTCTTT. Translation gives CASSPVRGVGTEAFF.

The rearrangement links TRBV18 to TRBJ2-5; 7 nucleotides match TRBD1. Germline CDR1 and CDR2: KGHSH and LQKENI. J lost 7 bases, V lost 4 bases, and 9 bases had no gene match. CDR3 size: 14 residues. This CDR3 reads CASSLDRSGGTQYF. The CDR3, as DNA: TGTGCCAGCTCACTGGACAGGTCCGGCGGGACCCAGTACTTC.

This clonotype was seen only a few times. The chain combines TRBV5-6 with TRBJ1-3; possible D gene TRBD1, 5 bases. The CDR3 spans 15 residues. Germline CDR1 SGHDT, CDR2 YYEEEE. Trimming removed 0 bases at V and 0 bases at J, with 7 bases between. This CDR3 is CASSLGGNSGNTIYF. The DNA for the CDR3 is TGTGCCAGCAGCTTGGGGGGGAACTCTGGAAACACCATATATTTT.

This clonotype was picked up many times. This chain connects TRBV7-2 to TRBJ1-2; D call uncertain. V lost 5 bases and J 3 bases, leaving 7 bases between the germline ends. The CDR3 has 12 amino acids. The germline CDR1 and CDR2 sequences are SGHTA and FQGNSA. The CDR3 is CASSPDHYGYTF. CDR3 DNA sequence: TGTGCCAGCAGCCCGGATCACTATGGCTACACCTTC.

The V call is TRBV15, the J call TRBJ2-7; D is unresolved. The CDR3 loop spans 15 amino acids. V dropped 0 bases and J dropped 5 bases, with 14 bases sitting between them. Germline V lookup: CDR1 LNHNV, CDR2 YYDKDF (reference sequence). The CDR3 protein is CATSRESPSRDEQYF. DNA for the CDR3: TGTGCCACCAGCAGAGAGTCCCCCAGCCGGGACGAGCAGTACTTC.